In its sample, the clone carrying this TCR beta chain was seen many times. Its antigen is currently unknown. This sample also contains other DNA sequences that code for the same CDR3. Sequenced by immunoSEQ multiplex PCR; TCRdb stores in-frame clones only, minus some. The table lists 240,000 or so clones, 85% to 90% of them singletons. The CDR3 spans 14 residues. Deletions cut 3 bases from V and 0 bases from J, with 8 bases between. Germline V gene sequence: CDR1 SGHVS, CDR2 FQNEAQ. The data were taken from a study of Ad26.COV2.S vaccination and SARS-CoV-2 variants. Overall study context: Ad26.COV2.S, an intramuscular injection, was given once or twice 56 days apart. Study-level results: Non-spike TCR breadth did not differ much between vaccine and placebo recipients.

The treatment is: over 15 received Ad26.COV2.S at low or high dose, single or two shots; 5 received placebo; per-sample allocation not given. Sampling took place 63 days after the first vaccine or placebo injection. Aged 18-55 years, donor was enrolled in Boston in the early 2020s. Spike of the Wuhan-strain SARS-CoV-2 was expressed by an Ad26 vector, which formed the vaccine. The source is a person between 18 and 60 years old who received the Ad26.COV2.S COVID-19 vaccine or a placebo. The sequencing used peripheral blood, collected in a trial of Ad26.COV2.S vaccine versus placebo. The V call is TRBV7-8, the J call TRBJ1-1; D is undetermined. The CDR3 DNA reads as TGTGCCAGCAGCTTTGGACGGTTGAACACTGAAGCTTTCTTT. Translating gives CASSFGRLNTEAFF.